These 25 T cell receptor beta chains were sequenced from one sample in a study of blood T cell repertoires in COVID-19. The data were produced by immunoSEQ multiplex PCR, yet TCRdb's version contains in-frame clones alone and is incomplete. Seen here are approximately 250,000 clones, around 84% observed once, and the top ten hold approximately 4.5%. Sequencing used PBMCs or T cells enriched from blood (not recorded which). The receptors stem from a man aged 25-40 years with acute COVID-19.

The rearrangement links TRBV7-9 to TRBJ2-1; no definite D call. Trimming left V 1 base short and J 2 bases short, with 9 bases between. CDR1 and CDR2 (germline): SEHNR, FQNEAQ (reference sequence). The CDR3 runs to 15 residues. The CDR3 loop is CASSLGLVAYNEQFF. The CDR3, as DNA: TGTGCCAGCAGCTTAGGTCTAGTAGCCTACAATGAGCAGTTCTTC.

The V gene is TRBV3-1 (or the pseudogene TRBV3-2), the J gene TRBJ1-2; no clear D gene. The germline V gene encodes CDR1 LGHDT and CDR2 YNNKEL (reference sequence). The CDR3 has 14 residues. V lost 7 bases and J lost 4, with 16 bases in between. The CDR3 DNA is TGTGCCAGCACCGCTCCAGGAACGGCCTATGGCTACACCTTC. It translates to CASTAPGTAYGYTF.

The V and J genes are TRBV29-1 and TRBJ2-1, with 10 bases aligning to TRBD2. Germline V gene lookup returns CDR1 SQVTM and CDR2 ANQGSEA. This CDR3 contains 14 residues. Unmatched junction bases numbered 10, after V lost 0 bases and J lost 14 bases. The CDR3 here is CSVEEAGGPPFKFF. DNA for the CDR3: TGCAGCGTTGAAGAAGCGGGAGGGCCCCCGTTCAAGTTCTTC.

V gene TRBV7-9 combines with J gene TRBJ1-2, with D hard to call. The CDR3 sequence is 13 residues long. Germline CDR1 is SEHNR and CDR2 is FQNEAQ (reference sequence). V was shortened by 7 bases and J by 0 bases, with 9 bases between the two germline ends. CDR3 nucleotide sequence: TGTGCCAGCACTTTCAACACTAACTATGGCTACACCTTC. Translation: CASTFNTNYGYTF. The variable domain in full, with the rest retrieved from reference TRBV7-9 and TRBJ1-2, is DTGVSQNPRHKITKRGQNVTFRCDPISEHNRLYWYRQTLGQGPEFLTYFQNEAQLEKSRLLSDRFSAERPKGSFSTLEIQRTEQGDSAMYLCASTFNTNYGYTFGSGTRLTVV.

The chain combines TRBV28 with TRBJ1-2; 8 nucleotides agree with TRBD1. V was pared by 6 bases and J by 5 bases, with 8 bases of the junction left unmatched. Germline loops: CDR1 MDHEN, CDR2 SYDVKM. The CDR3 is 14 residues long. The CDR3 nucleotides are TGTGCCAGCAGCTCGACAGGGGAGGGTTATGGCTACACCTTC. It is translated as CASSSTGEGYGYTF.

The gene calls are TRBV28 and TRBJ1-1; unclear D gene. The V and J ends lost 2 bases and 1 base respectively, with 2 bases between them. Germline CDR1 and CDR2: MDHEN and SYDVKM. This CDR3 comprises 12 residues. In nucleotides, the CDR3 is TGTGCCAGCAGTTTACAGAACACTGAAGCTTTCTTT. Translation gives CASSLQNTEAFF.

The chain has TRBV5-8 and TRBJ1-3, with D uncertain. The ends were cut back, 6 bases at V and 0 bases at J, with 10 bases in the middle. CDR1 is SGHTS and CDR2 is YDEGEE in the germline V gene. The CDR3 has 14 residues. CDR3 in amino acids: CASTPGSSGNTIYF. CDR3 sequence (DNA): TGTGCCAGCACCCCCGGTAGCTCTGGAAACACCATATATTTT.

The DNA for the CDR3 is TGTGCCAGCAGCACTAGGCCGACTAGCGGAGATTACAATGAGCAGTTCTTC. Residues: CASSTRPTSGDYNEQFF. The V gene is TRBV9, the J gene TRBJ2-1, with TRBD2 matching 9 bases. Germline CDR1 is SGDLS and CDR2 is YYNGEE. The CDR3 sequence is 17 residues long. Trimming cost V 4 bases and J 4 bases; bases outside gene matches: 12.

The rearrangement links TRBV3-1 (or the pseudogene TRBV3-2) to TRBJ1-2; D is unclear. The germline CDR1 and CDR2 sequences are LGHDT and YNNKEL (reference sequence). V dropped 0 bases and J dropped 4 bases, with 9 bases sitting between them. The CDR3 length is 14 residues. CDR3 protein: CASSQDTAGYGYTF. The CDR3 DNA sequence: TGTGCCAGCAGCCAAGATACGGCAGGCTATGGCTACACCTTC.

The chain is built from TRBV6-2 or TRBV6-3 and TRBJ2-1, with 12 bases matching TRBD2. CDR1 and CDR2 (germline): MNHEY, SVGEGT. The CDR3 has 18 amino acids. V was clipped by 6 bases and J by 4 bases; unmatched bases: 13. The CDR3 bases are TGTGCCAGCAGACCTAAAGGGGAAGGACTAGCGGGATACAATGAGCAGTTCTTC. This codes for CASRPKGEGLAGYNEQFF.

CDR3 amino acids: CASSLLTGGGTEAFF. DNA of the CDR3: TGTGCCAGCAGCCTGCTGACAGGGGGAGGCACTGAAGCTTTCTTT. The genes are TRBV11-2 and TRBJ1-1; 9 bases are a match to TRBD1. This CDR3 has 15 amino acids. V lost 5 bases to trimming and J lost 4 bases; unmatched junction nucleotides: 8. Germline V gene sequence: CDR1 SGHAT, CDR2 FQNNGV.

This sequence joins TRBV5-6 and TRBJ1-6, with 8 bases identical to TRBD1. J was trimmed by 6 bases and V by 3 bases; bases with no gene match: 8. The germline V gene has CDR1 SGHDT and CDR2 YYEEEE. The CDR3 is 16 amino acids. The chain's CDR3 is CASSSGGAGRNSPLHF. CDR3 in DNA: TGTGCCAGCAGCTCAGGGGGCGCGGGGCGTAATTCACCCCTCCACTTT.

The rearrangement joins TRBV7-8 to TRBJ2-2; TRBD2 matches 15 bases. Germline values: CDR1 SGHVS, CDR2 FQNEAQ. The CDR3 runs 18 residues. V shed 4 bases, J shed 6 bases, and the junction held 9 bases outside the gene matches. CDR3 sequence (DNA): TGTGCCAGCAGCTCGCGCAGCGGGACTAGCGGGGGGCCCGGGGAGCTGTTTTTT. It encodes CASSSRSGTSGGPGELFF.

The V and J genes are TRBV2 and TRBJ2-7; no clear D gene. This CDR3 has 12 amino acids. The V gene's germline CDR1 is SNHLY and CDR2 FYNNEI. Trimming shortened V by 6 bases and J by 2 bases, and 8 bases separated the two germline ends. The CDR3 nucleotides read TGTGCCAGCAGACTCGTGCCCTACGAGCAGTACGTC. Encoded protein: CASRLVPYEQYV.

CDR3: CASSKGHPGDTQYF. Written as DNA, the CDR3 is TGTGCCAGCAGCAAAGGACACCCCGGGGATACGCAGTATTTT. The chain is built from TRBV27 and TRBJ2-3; TRBD1 is a possible D gene (5 bases). Germline V gene lookup returns CDR1 MNHEY and CDR2 SMNVEV (reference sequence). The CDR3 has 14 residues. V was pared by 6 bases and J by 6 bases, with 16 bases between.

This chain uses TRBV7-2 with TRBJ2-1, with D possibly being TRBD1 (5 bases). Trimming took off 2 bases at V and 6 bases at J, with 17 bases between the two ends. The CDR3 has 16 amino acids. Germline values: CDR1 SGHTA, CDR2 FQGNSA. CDR3: CASSLYGNRFSNEQFF. DNA of the CDR3: TGTGCCAGCAGCTTATACGGTAACAGGTTTTCCAATGAGCAGTTCTTC.

The gene calls are TRBV9 and TRBJ1-2; 10 bases map to TRBD1. Germline values: CDR1 SGDLS, CDR2 YYNGEE. The CDR3 is made up of 17 amino acids. With 4 bases clipped from V and 2 bases from J, the junction kept 11 bases outside the gene matches. The CDR3 is CASSLGGQGLENYGYTF. DNA of the CDR3: TGTGCCAGCAGCCTGGGGGGACAGGGGCTGGAAAACTATGGCTACACCTTC.

The CDR3 DNA is TGTGCCAGCACCAGGACTAGCGGTTTAGAGCAGTTCTTC. Protein sequence: CASTRTSGLEQFF. The chain carries TRBV12-3 or TRBV12-4 and TRBJ2-1; 10 positions match TRBD2. The junction had 7 bases not matched to a gene; V was cut back by 7 bases and J by 10 bases. CDR3 length equals 13 residues.

The chain links TRBV28 to TRBJ2-5, with unresolved D. Germline V gives CDR1 MDHEN, CDR2 SYDVKM. This CDR3 spans 14 amino acids. Trimming pared 3 bases from V and 1 base from J, leaving 9 bases between. CDR3 in amino acids: CASSFVRPQETQYF. CDR3 bases: TGTGCCAGCAGTTTTGTCAGGCCCCAAGAGACCCAGTACTTC.

The genes are TRBV5-1 and TRBJ1-4; D is unresolved. Germline CDR1 is SGHRS and CDR2 is YFSETQ. The CDR3 extends over 15 amino acids. Trimming left V 4 bases short and J 0 bases short, with 10 bases between. Written as DNA, the CDR3 is TGCGCCAGCAGCCGCACAGCTGCAACTAATGAAAAACTGTTTTTT. Residues: CASSRTAATNEKLFF.

The chain joins TRBV19 to TRBJ1-2, with a possible D match to TRBD1 (6 bases). CDR1 and CDR2 from the germline V gene are LNHDA and SQIVND (reference sequence). The V end lost 4 bases, the J end lost 4 bases, and 16 bases lay between the germline ends. This CDR3 has 15 residues. This chain's CDR3 is CASSTTGTSRYGYTF. Here the CDR3 DNA reads TGTGCCAGTAGTACAACCGGGACATCACGCTATGGCTACACCTTC.

This clone has a handful of counts. The CDR3 DNA is TGTGCCAGCAGCCTATTGTACCAAGAGACCCAGTACTTC. This codes for CASSLLYQETQYF. The V and J genes are TRBV5-8 and TRBJ2-5; D remains unclear. Trimming pared 4 bases from V and 0 bases from J, leaving 7 bases between. CDR1 is SGHTS, CDR2 YDEGEE, per germline. The CDR3 has 13 residues.

This clone was counted between two and nine times. The chain uses TRBV21-1 and TRBJ1-1; the DNA was not used to check the table's D call, TRBD1. TRBV21-1 is deemed a pseudogene. The CDR3 has 17 amino acids. In DNA, the CDR3 is TGTGCCAGCAGCAAAGAGGGGCAGAGAATTATGAACACTGAAGCTTTCTTT. Its translation is CASSKEGQRIMNTEAFF.

This clone was detected a few times. Other DNA sequences in this sample translate to the same CDR3. The V gene is TRBV24-1, the J gene TRBJ1-3; D might be TRBD1 (5 bases). The V end lost 3 bases, the J end lost 1 base, and 6 bases lay between the germline ends. The CDR3 loop spans 14 amino acids. The V gene's germline CDR1 is KGHDR and CDR2 SFDVKD. The CDR3 coding sequence is TGTGCCACCAGTGATAGGGGATCTGGAAACACCATATATTTT. It specifies CATSDRGSGNTIYF.

The gene calls are TRBV7-9 and TRBJ1-2; D may be TRBD1 (6 bases). Trimming pared 4 bases from V and 8 bases from J, leaving 8 bases between. Germline-derived CDR1 and CDR2 are SEHNR and FQNEAQ (reference sequence). The CDR3 covers 11 residues. CDR3 in DNA: TGTGCCAGCAGCTCACAGGGCGGCTACACCTTC. Its translation: CASSSQGGYTF.